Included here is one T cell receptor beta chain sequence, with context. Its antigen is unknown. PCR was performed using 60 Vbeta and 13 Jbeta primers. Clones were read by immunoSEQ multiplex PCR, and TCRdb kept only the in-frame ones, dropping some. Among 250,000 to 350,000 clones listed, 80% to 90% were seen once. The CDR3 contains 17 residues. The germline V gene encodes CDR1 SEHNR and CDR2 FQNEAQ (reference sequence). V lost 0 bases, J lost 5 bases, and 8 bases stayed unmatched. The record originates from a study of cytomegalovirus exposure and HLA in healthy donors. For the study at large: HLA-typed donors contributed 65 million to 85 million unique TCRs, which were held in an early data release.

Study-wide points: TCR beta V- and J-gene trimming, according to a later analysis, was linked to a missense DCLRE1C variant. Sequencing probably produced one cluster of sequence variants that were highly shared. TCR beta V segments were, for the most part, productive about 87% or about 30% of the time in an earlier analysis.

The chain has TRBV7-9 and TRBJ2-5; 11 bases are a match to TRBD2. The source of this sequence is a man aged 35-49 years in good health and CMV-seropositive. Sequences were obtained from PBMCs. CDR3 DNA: TGTGCCAGCAGCTTAGCCGTAGCGGGAGGGCTCGGGGAGACCCAGTACTTC. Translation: CASSLAVAGGLGETQYF.